The present T cell receptor beta chain was sequenced within a study of CD8 T cells in ankylosing spondylitis. Study-wide results and limits: Disease-linked clones proved CD8+ and comparatively uncommon in peripheral blood. Reactive arthritis synovial fluid and blood were previously reported to contain some motif variants. The authors reported significant enrichment of disease-linked clones in matched ankylosing spondylitis synovial fluid.

Quantitative 5'-RACE with molecular barcodes was used to make the TCR beta libraries. One entry per CDR3 protein results from TCRdb running MiXCR on the 5' RACE reads. In the table there are a few hundred thousand distinct CDR3 sequences, approximately 20% of which are singletons. In this sample, this clonotype turned up many times. Its antigen is unknown. Deletions cut 2 bases from V and 2 bases from J, with 12 bases between. In germline, CDR1 is SGDLS, CDR2 YYNGEE. The CDR3 loop spans 15 amino acids. The receptor was isolated from a male donor with ankylosing spondylitis or in good health (not recorded which). This chain joins TRBV9 and TRBJ2-3; D is perhaps TRBD2 (6 bases). The sequenced sample was blood, either unsorted or a sorted T cell fraction (not recorded which). In DNA form, the CDR3 reads TGTGCCAGCAGCGTTAGCGGACTCCACACAGATACGCAGTATTTT. Translation: CASSVSGLHTDTQYF.